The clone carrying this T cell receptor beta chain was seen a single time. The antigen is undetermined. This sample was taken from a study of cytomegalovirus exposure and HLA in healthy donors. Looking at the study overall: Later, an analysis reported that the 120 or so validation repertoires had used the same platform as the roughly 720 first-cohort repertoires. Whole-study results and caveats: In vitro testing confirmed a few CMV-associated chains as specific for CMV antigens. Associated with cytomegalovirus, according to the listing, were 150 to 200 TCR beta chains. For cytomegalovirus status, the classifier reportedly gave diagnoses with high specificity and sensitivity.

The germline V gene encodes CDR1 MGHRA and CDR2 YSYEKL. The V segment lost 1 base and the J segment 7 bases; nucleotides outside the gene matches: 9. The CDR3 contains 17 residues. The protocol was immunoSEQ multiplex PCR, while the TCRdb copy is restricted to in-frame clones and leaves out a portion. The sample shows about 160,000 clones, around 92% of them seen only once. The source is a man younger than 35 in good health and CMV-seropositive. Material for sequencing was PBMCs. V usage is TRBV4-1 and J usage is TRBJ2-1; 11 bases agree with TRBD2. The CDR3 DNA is TGCGCCAGCAGCCAAGGGTTACTAACTAGCGGGAGAAATGAGCAGTTCTTC. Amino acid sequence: CASSQGLLTSGRNEQFF.